Below, 20 T cell receptor beta chains from the same sample are listed, as sequenced in a study of technical replicates of blood from a handful of donors. Measured with immunoSEQ multiplex PCR; TCRdb has only the in-frame clones, and not every one. Of about 82,000 clones listed, about 93% are singletons. The sequencing input was T cells isolated from PBMCs. The receptor source for this set is a human donor in good health.

In its sample, this clone was seen once. This chain connects TRBV19 to TRBJ2-1; TRBD2 matches 7 bases. V gave up 5 bases and J gave up 6 bases; unmatched junction bases: 7. CDR1 is LNHDA and CDR2 is SQIVND in the germline V gene (reference sequence). CDR3 length equals 14 residues. The CDR3, as DNA: TGTGCCAGTAGTGTTCCTAGCGGACCCAATGAGCAGTTCTTC. Translating it yields CASSVPSGPNEQFF.

The chain couples TRBV12-5 to TRBJ2-1; a weak D match, TRBD2 (6 bases). Looked up from germline, CDR1 is LGHNT and CDR2 is FRNRAP. V dropped 0 bases and J dropped 10 bases, with 13 bases sitting between them. CDR3 length: 14 residues. The CDR3 sequence: CASGLVRGRGEQFF. CDR3 coding DNA: TGTGCTAGTGGTTTGGTACGGGGGAGAGGGGAGCAGTTCTTC.

V is TRBV7-9 and J is TRBJ1-3; no definite D call. Trimming removed 2 bases at V and 0 bases at J, with 11 bases between. The CDR3 has 16 amino acids. CDR1 is SEHNR and CDR2 is FQNEAQ in the germline V gene (reference sequence). The CDR3 sequence: CASSLRHSSSGNTIYF. CDR3 DNA sequence: TGTGCCAGCAGCTTAAGACATTCGAGCTCTGGAAACACCATATATTTT. Full variable domain (remainder filled in from reference TRBV7-9 and TRBJ1-3): DTGVSQNPRHKITKRGQNVTFRCDPISEHNRLYWYRQTLGQGPEFLTYFQNEAQLEKSRLLSDRFSAERPKGSFSTLEIQRTEQGDSAMYLCASSLRHSSSGNTIYFGEGSWLTVV.

The rearrangement links TRBV7-9 to TRBJ2-7; possibly TRBD2 for D (6 bases). This CDR3 is built from 15 residues. Germline V gene sequence: CDR1 SEHNR, CDR2 FQNEAQ (reference sequence). Trimming shortened V by 4 bases and J by 4 bases, and 17 bases separated the two germline ends. In nucleotides, the CDR3 is TGTGCCAGCAGCTCCGGAGGGCCTAAACCGTACGAGCAGTACTTC. It yields the protein CASSSGGPKPYEQYF.

This chain connects TRBV5-6 to TRBJ2-3, with TRBD2 matching 10 bases. Trimming at V came to 4 bases and at J to 4 bases, leaving 6 bases not matched to a gene. Germline CDR1 is SGHDT and CDR2 is YYEEEE. The CDR3 has 15 residues. CDR3 protein: CASSGLAGAADTQYF. Here the CDR3 DNA reads TGTGCCAGCAGCGGTCTAGCGGGAGCGGCAGATACGCAGTATTTT.

As concerns this clone: One junction end disagrees with the germline gene, perhaps due to a read error. The rearrangement uses TRBV2 and TRBJ2-3; D is possibly TRBD1 (5 bases). Germline V gives CDR1 SNHLY, CDR2 FYNNEI. This CDR3 has 18 residues. CDR3 in amino acids: CASSEALLTLWGTDTQYF. Here the CDR3 DNA reads TGTGCCAGCAGTGAAGCGCTTCTGACTCTTTGGGGCACTGATACGCAGTATTTT.

The chain combines TRBV6-1 with TRBJ1-2, with 9 bases identical to TRBD1. V shed 4 bases, J shed 7 bases, and the junction held 10 bases outside the gene matches. CDR3 length: 15 residues. Germline CDR1 is MNHNS and CDR2 is SASEGT. This chain's CDR3 is CASSGKEDRGRGYTF. DNA for the CDR3: TGTGCCAGCAGTGGCAAAGAGGACAGGGGACGTGGCTACACCTTC.

This clone was seen just once. The chain combines TRBV7-8 with TRBJ2-2, with a weak D call TRBD1 (5 bases). The CDR3 spans 16 residues. Trimming took 5 bases from V and 1 from J, leaving 14 bases between them. CDR1 is SGHVS and CDR2 is FQNEAQ in the germline V gene. CDR3 DNA sequence: TGTGCCAGCAGCCCCCGGTTCAGGGAGAACACCGGGGAGCTGTTTTTT. Its protein product is CASSPRFRENTGELFF.

This rearrangement joins TRBV9 to TRBJ1-5, with D possibly TRBD1 on 6 matching bases. The germline V and J ends were trimmed by 2 bases and 4 bases, with 13 bases remaining between them. CDR3 length: 15 amino acids. In germline, CDR1 is SGDLS, CDR2 YYNGEE. The CDR3 region is CASSVGGGPNQPQHF. Written as DNA, the CDR3 is TGTGCCAGCAGCGTCGGTGGGGGCCCGAATCAGCCCCAGCATTTT.

The V call is TRBV4-2, the J call TRBJ2-7; the D gene is possibly TRBD2 (6 bases). This CDR3 is built from 15 residues. With 0 bases removed from V and 8 bases from J, the gap between germline ends came to 17 bases. The germline gives CDR1 LGHNA, CDR2 YNFKEQ. CDR3 loop: CASSQERLASYQQYF. The CDR3 DNA reads as TGTGCCAGCAGCCAAGAAAGGCTAGCGAGTTATCAGCAGTACTTC.

This clone showed up just once. V is TRBV7-2 and J is TRBJ2-3; 10 nucleotides align to TRBD2. Per the germline V gene, CDR1 is SGHTA and CDR2 is FQGNSA. V lost 4 bases, J lost 2 bases, and 6 bases stayed unmatched. The CDR3 loop spans 16 amino acids. In DNA form, the CDR3 reads TGTGCCAGCAGCTCCCTAGCGGGGGAATACACAGATACGCAGTATTTT. It codes for CASSSLAGEYTDTQYF.

The chain is built from TRBV6-5 and TRBJ1-1, with TRBD1 identical over 8 bases. The CDR3 is 15 residues long. The J segment lost 3 bases and the V segment lost 8 bases, leaving 11 bases of the junction unmatched. Germline-derived CDR1 and CDR2 are MNHEY and SVGAGI. The DNA for the CDR3 is TGTGCCAGCCGAAGACAGGGGAGGGTGTACACTGAAGCTTTCTTT. This encodes CASRRQGRVYTEAFF.

The chain couples TRBV14 to TRBJ2-3; weak D call: TRBD1 (7 bases). Per germline, CDR1 SGHDN and CDR2 FVKESK. V lost 4 bases and J 4 bases, leaving 18 bases between the germline ends. CDR3 length: 16 amino acids. CDR3 loop: CASSPGGGTQADTQYF. CDR3 DNA sequence: TGTGCCAGCAGCCCAGGAGGGGGCACTCAGGCAGATACGCAGTATTTT.

This rearrangement joins TRBV29-1 to TRBJ2-3; D may be TRBD1 (6 bases). V dropped 6 bases and J dropped 6 bases, with 19 bases sitting between them. CDR3 size: 14 residues. In germline, CDR1 is SQVTM, CDR2 ANQGSEA. CDR3 protein: CSVGQRLNWDTQYF. The CDR3 nucleotides read TGCAGCGTAGGACAGAGGTTGAATTGGGATACGCAGTATTTT.

The V gene is TRBV2, the J gene TRBJ2-7; maybe TRBD2 (6 bases). This CDR3 comprises 16 residues. The germline V gene encodes CDR1 SNHLY and CDR2 FYNNEI. The V end was cut by 7 bases, the J end by 4 bases, with 23 bases between. The CDR3, as DNA: TGTGCCAGCATCCTTACTGCGGGACTTCTGGGGTACGAGCAGTACTTC. Protein: CASILTAGLLGYEQYF.

The chain combines TRBV29-1 with TRBJ2-7; D might be TRBD2 (5 bases). V was shortened by 6 bases and J by 4 bases, with 19 bases between the two germline ends. CDR3 length equals 14 residues. Germline values: CDR1 SQVTM, CDR2 ANQGSEA. This CDR3 reads CSVHDHEGRYEQYF. The CDR3 region has the DNA TGCAGCGTACACGATCATGAAGGGAGATACGAGCAGTACTTC.

This chain uses TRBV28 with TRBJ1-3; 7 nucleotides line up with TRBD1. Per the germline V gene, CDR1 is MDHEN and CDR2 is SYDVKM. The CDR3 is made up of 15 amino acids. V lost 3 bases and J lost 4; bases outside the gene matches: 6. Here the CDR3 reads CASSFTGAHGNTIYF. DNA for the CDR3: TGTGCCAGCAGTTTTACAGGGGCACACGGAAACACCATATATTTT. The full variable domain, completed using reference TRBV28 and TRBJ1-3, is DVKVTQSSRYLVKRTGEKVFLECVQDMDHENMFWYRQDPGLGLRLIYFSYDVKMKEKGDIPEGYSVSREKKERFSLILESASTNQTSMYLCASSFTGAHGNTIYFGEGSWLTVV.

This clone was recorded only once. The rearrangement joins TRBV5-1 to TRBJ2-1, with 9 bases fitting TRBD2. The germline gives CDR1 SGHRS, CDR2 YFSETQ. V lost 0 bases, J lost 9 bases, and 7 bases stayed unmatched. The CDR3 has 15 residues. CDR3 sequence reads: CASSLESGRWGEQFF. The CDR3 region has the DNA TGCGCCAGCAGCTTGGAGAGCGGGAGGTGGGGTGAGCAGTTCTTC.

The rearrangement joins TRBV5-6 to TRBJ2-7; 9 positions agree with TRBD2. This CDR3 is built from 16 residues. The germline V gene has CDR1 SGHDT and CDR2 YYEEEE. J was trimmed by 3 bases and V by 1 base; bases with no gene match: 8. The CDR3 spells CASSLWTSAWRYEQYF. The CDR3 region has the DNA TGTGCCAGCAGCTTGTGGACTAGCGCCTGGCGCTACGAGCAGTACTTC.

The CDR3 DNA follows: TGTGCCAGCAGCTATCTCTCTGGGGCCAACGTCCTGACTTTC. This translates into CASSYLSGANVLTF. J is TRBJ2-6 and V is TRBV11-2; D uncertain. This CDR3 is 14 amino acids long. The V gene lost 4 bases and the J gene lost 0 bases, with 4 bases spanning the gap. Looked up from germline, CDR1 is SGHAT and CDR2 is FQNNGV.